This T cell receptor (beta chain) was recovered during a study of early T cells in non-severe SARS-CoV-2 infection. Study summary: The sequenced material was bulk RNA from unsorted whole blood, and its chains were unpaired.

Study results and caveats: Database matching using VDJdb favored anti-spike CD8 responses, with private and CD4 specificities left missing.

Looked up from germline, CDR1 is MNHEY and CDR2 is SVGEGT. The CDR3 has 14 amino acids. The V end was cut by 7 bases, the J end by 4 bases, with 14 bases between. The sample holds many counts of this clonotype. Its specificity is unknown. Molecules of cDNA were individually given unique molecular identifiers that were attached to them. TCRdb ran MiXCR on the 5' RACE reads and lists one entry per CDR3 protein. The sample yields 95,000 to 110,000 distinct CDR3 sequences, approximately 10% seen once. This clonotype was sampled from an adult who was a healthcare worker with PCR-confirmed SARS-CoV-2 infection or an uninfected control (not recorded which). This chain uses TRBV6-2 or TRBV6-3 with TRBJ2-1; no firm D call. The sequenced sample was whole blood. The CDR3 loop is CASTGYGVYNEQFF. The DNA for the CDR3 is TGTGCCAGCACAGGATATGGGGTTTACAATGAGCAGTTCTTC.